This TCR beta chain was recovered during a study of cytomegalovirus exposure and HLA in healthy donors. Study results and limitations: Data from an earlier analysis indicated that most TCR beta V segments were productive either about 87% or about 30% of the time. Reports indicate that TCR beta sequences accurately predicted the HLA-A and HLA-B alleles of most subjects. Diagnosis of cytomegalovirus status made by the classifier reportedly showed high specificity and sensitivity.

The ends lost 10 bases at V and 6 bases at J; junction bases unmatched: 14. This CDR3 is built from 14 residues. CDR1 and CDR2 from the germline V gene are SGHTA and FQGNSA. The PCR made use of 60 Vbeta and 13 Jbeta primers. Clones were read by immunoSEQ multiplex PCR, and TCRdb kept only the in-frame ones, dropping some. With around 75,000 clones in the sample, the ten largest clones hold about 5%. A note on this clone: Its antigen remains unknown.

This chain connects TRBV7-2 to TRBJ2-7; 8 bases line up with TRBD2. Sample: PBMCs. This TCR derives from a man in his forties or fifties in good health and CMV-seronegative. CDR3 amino acids: CAITQAGVGSEQYF. Here the CDR3 DNA reads TGTGCCATCACTCAAGCGGGGGTAGGGAGCGAGCAGTACTTC.